One and the same sample provided the 4 T cell receptor beta chains below, sequenced in a study of blood T cell repertoires in COVID-19. The method was immunoSEQ multiplex PCR; TCRdb's version includes in-frame clones alone and lacks a portion of them. The sample has roughly 200,000 clones, just over 85% seen once. Sequencing was performed on peripheral blood. These receptors were collected from a man aged 18 to 29 with active or convalescent COVID-19.

V and J are TRBV2 and TRBJ1-1, with unresolved D. The CDR3 has 12 amino acids. The germline V gene has CDR1 SNHLY and CDR2 FYNNEI. V lost 6 bases, J lost 1 base, and 6 bases lay in between. CDR3 sequence (DNA): TGTGCCAGCAGGGAGGGGAACACTGAAGCTTTCTTT. As protein: CASREGNTEAFF.

This chain connects TRBV5-1 to TRBJ2-1, with a weak D call TRBD1 (6 bases). The ends were cut back, 0 bases at V and 2 bases at J, with 9 bases in the middle. CDR3 length: 15 residues. Germline V lookup: CDR1 SGHRS, CDR2 YFSETQ. The CDR3 nucleotides are TGCGCCAGCAGCTTGGAACAGGGCGCCTACAATGAGCAGTTCTTC. It specifies CASSLEQGAYNEQFF.

This clone appeared once. V usage is TRBV7-9 and J usage is TRBJ1-1, with D maybe TRBD1 (6 bases). The germline V gene encodes CDR1 SEHNR and CDR2 FQNEAQ (reference sequence). The CDR3 covers 13 residues. Trimming cost V 2 bases and J 12 bases, with 16 bases left between them. The CDR3 coding sequence is TGTGCCAGCAGCTTAATCTCTCAGGGGATGACTTTCTTT. Amino acid sequence: CASSLISQGMTFF.

This chain uses TRBV11-2 with TRBJ1-2; weak D call: TRBD1 (5 bases). Germline values: CDR1 SGHAT, CDR2 FQNNGV. With 5 bases removed from V and 8 bases from J, the gap between germline ends came to 12 bases. This CDR3 spans 12 amino acids. The CDR3 reads CASSMGGDGYTF. CDR3 nucleotide sequence: TGTGCCAGCAGCATGGGGGGGGACGGCTACACCTTC.